Given below is one TCR beta chain in context. The data derive from a study of blood T cell repertoires in COVID-19. Study background: Sites in the United States, Italy and Spain provided acute and convalescent COVID-19 samples. T cells, B-cell-depleted T cells, or PBMCs supplied cDNA or gDNA.

Germline V gives CDR1 LNHDA, CDR2 SQIVND (reference sequence). V lost 5 bases to trimming and J lost 3 bases, with 16 bases between them. This CDR3 has 15 residues. Data came from immunoSEQ multiplex PCR; TCRdb stores just in-frame clones and leaves some out. The sample holds around 110,000 clones; over 80% are singletons and the top ten take 0.8% to 0.9%. Sequenced: peripheral blood. This receptor was obtained from a woman in her seventies with acute or convalescent COVID-19. V usage is TRBV19 and J usage is TRBJ2-5, with D perhaps TRBD2 (6 bases). CDR3 loop: CASSREAGWEETQYF. The CDR3 nucleotides are TGTGCCAGTAGTCGGGAAGCGGGTTGGGAAGAGACCCAGTACTTC.